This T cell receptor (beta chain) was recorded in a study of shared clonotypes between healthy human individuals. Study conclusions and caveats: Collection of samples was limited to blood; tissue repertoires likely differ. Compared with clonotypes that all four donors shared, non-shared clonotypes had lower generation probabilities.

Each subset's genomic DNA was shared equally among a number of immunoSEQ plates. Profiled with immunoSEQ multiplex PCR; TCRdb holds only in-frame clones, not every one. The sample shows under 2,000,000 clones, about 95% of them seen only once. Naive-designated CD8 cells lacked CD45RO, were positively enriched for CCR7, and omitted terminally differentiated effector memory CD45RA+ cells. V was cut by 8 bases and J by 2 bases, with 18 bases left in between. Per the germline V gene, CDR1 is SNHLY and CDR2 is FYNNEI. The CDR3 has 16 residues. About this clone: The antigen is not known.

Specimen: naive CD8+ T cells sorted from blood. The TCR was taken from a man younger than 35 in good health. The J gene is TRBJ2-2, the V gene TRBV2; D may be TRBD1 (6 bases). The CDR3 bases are TGTGCCAGCGGACAGACTACCCTCCTAAACACCGGGGAGCTGTTTTTT. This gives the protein CASGQTTLLNTGELFF.